A single T cell receptor beta chain is shown here with its context. Its antigen is as yet unknown. CDR1 and CDR2 (germline): LGHNA, YSLEER. V gave up 3 bases and J gave up 11 bases, with 16 bases separating them. The CDR3 is 13 amino acids. Retrospectively chosen non-transplant comparators had other cancers and at least five gastrointestinal samples, without known gastrointestinal disease. This entry belongs to a study of tissue T cells after allogeneic stem cell transplantation. Study results and limitations: Across patients, clones rarely overlapped, yet motif clusters were shared tissue-specifically.

Generated by immunoSEQ multiplex PCR, the TCRdb table keeps only in-frame clones and is missing some. The data contain around 6,400 clones, approximately 54% of them seen just once; the ten biggest clones take up around 23%. The TCR comes from a female donor older than 55 with lung cancer. The chain joins TRBV4-3 to TRBJ1-1, with a tentative D call TRBD1 (5 bases). The starting material was duodenum tissue, obtained at autopsy. The CDR3 region is CASSQRVGLWAFF. The CDR3 bases are TGCGCCAGCAGCCAGAGAGTGGGGCTTTGGGCTTTCTTT.